Sequencing of this T cell receptor (beta chain) was carried out in a study of blood T cell repertoires in COVID-19. On the study more broadly: There were acute and convalescent COVID-19 samples, and they came from the United States, Italy and Spain.

The CDR3 contains 14 residues. V was cut by 7 bases and J by 0 bases, with 10 bases left in between. In germline, CDR1 is LNHDA, CDR2 SQIVND (reference sequence). Assay used: immunoSEQ multiplex PCR; TCRdb lists only in-frame clones, some missing. The sample lists fewer than 65,000 clones; roughly 86% were seen once. V usage is TRBV19 and J usage is TRBJ1-5; D gene ambiguous. The source is a man aged 55 to 69 with acute or convalescent COVID-19. Sample: peripheral blood. The CDR3 sequence: CASTSRNSNQPQHF. DNA of the CDR3: TGTGCCAGTACTAGCAGAAATAGCAATCAGCCCCAGCATTTT.